Presented here are 28 T cell receptor beta chains from one specimen sequenced in a study of T cell repertoires in cytomegalovirus infection. In TCRdb, the reads were re-called with MiXCR into one record per CDR3 protein. The repertoire consists of some 700,000 distinct CDR3 sequences, with roughly 36% occurring once and the leading ten covering about 2.8%. Material for sequencing was PBMCs. All receptors come from a human donor in good health (CMV status not recorded). Some clones in this sample may be carry-over from other donors' samples.

In its sample, this clonotype was seen once. A read error may account for a junction end that differs from germline. The rearrangement joins TRBV5-6 to TRBJ2-7; D call uncertain. There are 13 residues in the CDR3. Germline loops: CDR1 SGHDT, CDR2 YYEEEE. CDR3 bases: TGTGCCAGCAGCCCCGACACCAACTACGAGCAGAACTTC. This encodes CASSPDTNYEQNF.

Of note for this clonotype: A much larger clone differs from this one at a single base, so this may be a read error. V is TRBV28 and J is TRBJ2-7; D remains unclear. This CDR3 region has 17 residues. Germline V lookup: CDR1 MDHEN, CDR2 SYDVKM. Trimming shortened V by 6 bases and J by 1 base, and 22 bases separated the two germline ends. The CDR3 loop is CASSPRTVTPSSYEQYF. The CDR3 DNA reads TGTGCCAGCAGCCCCCGAACGGTAACACCATCATCCTACGAGCAGTACTTC. Together with reference TRBV28 and TRBJ2-7, the CDR3 gives the full variable domain: DVKVTQSSRYLVKRTGEKVFLECVQDMDHENMFWYRQDPGLGLRLIYFSYDVKMKEKGDIPEGYSVSREKKERFSLILESASTNQTSMYLCASSPRTVTPSSYEQYFGPGTRLTVT.

This chain uses TRBV5-5 with TRBJ1-4; 7 bases are shared with TRBD1. CDR3 length: 17 amino acids. The J segment lost 0 bases and the V segment lost 0 bases, leaving 5 bases of the junction unmatched. From germline, CDR1 is SGHKS and CDR2 YYEKEE (reference sequence). In DNA form, the CDR3 reads TGTGCCAGCAGCTTGGGCGGGACAGTTGCAACTAATGAAAAACTGTTTTTT. Amino acid sequence: CASSLGGTVATNEKLFF.

This clonotype was observed many times. The rearrangement links TRBV7-8 to TRBJ2-1; 11 bases line up with TRBD2. CDR3 length equals 16 residues. CDR1 and CDR2 from the germline V gene are SGHVS and FQNEAQ. Germline trimming cut 3 bases from V and 6 bases from J; bases unmatched to any gene: 7. For the CDR3, the DNA is TGTGCCAGCAGCTTCCGTCGACTAGCGGGGCCCAATGAGCAGTTCTTC. This sequence encodes CASSFRRLAGPNEQFF.

This clonotype was observed a handful of times. The CDR3 DNA sequence: TGCAGCGTTGAGCCTTGGACAGGGAACTATGAGCAGTTCTTC. It yields the protein CSVEPWTGNYEQFF. This chain joins TRBV29-1 and TRBJ2-1, with 8 bases aligning to TRBD1. The V gene's germline CDR1 is SQVTM and CDR2 ANQGSEA. The V segment lost 3 bases and the J segment 8 bases; nucleotides outside the gene matches: 9. The CDR3 sequence is 14 residues long.

J is TRBJ2-3 and V is TRBV20-1; TRBD2 matches at 9 bases. This CDR3 has 16 residues. V lost 5 bases to trimming and J lost 6 bases; unmatched junction nucleotides: 15. Germline assignment: CDR1 DFQATT and CDR2 SNEGSKA (reference sequence). CDR3 sequence (DNA): TGCAGTGCTCGTCCGATAGCGGGAGCTCCAGGGGATACGCAGTATTTT. It encodes CSARPIAGAPGDTQYF.

This clonotype occurred a few times. The chain recombines TRBV6-1 with TRBJ2-3; D gene uncertain. V was pared by 9 bases and J by 0 bases, with 7 bases between. CDR1 MNHNS and CDR2 SASEGT come from the germline V gene. The CDR3 covers 12 residues. CDR3 in DNA: TGTGCCAGTAGAGCTAGCACAGATACGCAGTATTTT. This gives the protein CASRASTDTQYF.

V is TRBV27 and J is TRBJ1-6; tentatively, D is TRBD1 (5 bases). V lost 3 bases, J lost 5 bases, and 23 bases lay in between. Germline lookup yields CDR1 MNHEY and CDR2 SMNVEV (reference sequence). This CDR3 is built from 19 residues. In DNA form, the CDR3 reads TGTGCCAGCAGTTTTCAGCGGCCGCGGGCGGGGGGGGATAATTCACCCCTCCACTTT. Translation gives CASSFQRPRAGGDNSPLHF.

The rearrangement joins TRBV19 to TRBJ2-2; either TRBD1 or TRBD2 may supply D (5 bases each). The germline V and J ends were trimmed by 6 bases and 4 bases, with 12 bases remaining between them. This CDR3 is built from 14 residues. Germline lookup yields CDR1 LNHDA and CDR2 SQIVND (reference sequence). CDR3 in amino acids: CASRYGAATGELFF. Here the CDR3 DNA reads TGTGCCAGTAGGTACGGGGCCGCCACCGGGGAGCTGTTTTTT.

The CDR3 sequence: CASKGQGARLIETQYF. Here the CDR3 DNA reads TGTGCCAGCAAGGGACAGGGGGCGCGATTGATCGAGACCCAGTACTTC. The V and J genes are TRBV27 and TRBJ2-5; TRBD1 agrees at 12 bases. Germline-derived CDR1 and CDR2 are MNHEY and SMNVEV (reference sequence). The CDR3 is 16 amino acids. Trimming cost V 7 bases and J 5 bases; bases outside gene matches: 11.

The chain combines TRBV4-1 with TRBJ2-7, with D maybe TRBD1 (6 bases). The germline V and J ends were trimmed by 1 base and 2 bases, with 15 bases remaining between them. CDR3 length equals 16 residues. The germline CDR1 and CDR2 sequences are MGHRA and YSYEKL. CDR3 residues: CASSQADSGGTYEQYF. CDR3 DNA sequence: TGCGCCAGCAGCCAAGCGGACTCTGGGGGCACCTACGAGCAGTACTTC.

As concerns this clonotype: Without the conserved terminal phenylalanine or tryptophan, this CDR3 likely stems from a read error. This sequence joins TRBV29-1 and TRBJ1-2; no definite D call. CDR3 length: 13 amino acids. CDR1 and CDR2 (germline): SQVTM, ANQGSEA. The germline V and J ends were trimmed by 2 bases and 7 bases, with 14 bases remaining between them. The CDR3, as DNA: TGCAGCGTTGAATGGCCTTCGACGGGTGGCTACACCTTA. Its translation: CSVEWPSTGGYTL.

Only one count was recorded for this clonotype. The chain recombines TRBV12-3 or TRBV12-4 with TRBJ1-1; D remains ambiguous. This CDR3 is built from 13 residues. The ends were cut back, 5 bases at V and 4 bases at J, with 11 bases in the middle. The CDR3 DNA follows: TGTGCCAGCAGTACCCACCTGGGCACTGAAGCTTTCTTT. Amino acid sequence: CASSTHLGTEAFF.

This clonotype was counted a single time. CDR3 DNA: TGTGCCAGCAGTTACTCATCCGTCGGGGGCGAGCAGTACTTC. This encodes CASSYSSVGGEQYF. The V gene is TRBV6-6, the J gene TRBJ2-7, with D perhaps matching TRBD2 (6 bases). The CDR3 sequence is 14 residues long. Trimming took 0 bases from V and 6 from J, leaving 12 bases between them. Germline V gene data show CDR1 as MNHNY and CDR2 as SVGAGI (reference sequence).

J is TRBJ2-3 and V is TRBV28; 7 nucleotides match TRBD1. CDR1 and CDR2 from the germline V gene are MDHEN and SYDVKM. V trimming: 0 bases; J trimming: 5 bases; junction bases outside the gene matches: 5. This CDR3 has 15 amino acids. The CDR3 region is CASSLWGTAGDTQYF. The CDR3, as DNA: TGTGCCAGCAGTTTATGGGGGACAGCAGGAGATACGCAGTATTTT.

This chain uses TRBV19 with TRBJ2-2; TRBD1 aligns across 7 bases. CDR3 length: 16 residues. Germline V gene data show CDR1 as LNHDA and CDR2 as SQIVND (reference sequence). V shed 7 bases, J shed 3 bases, and the junction held 11 bases outside the gene matches. CDR3 loop: CASTSDRAVYTGELFF. The CDR3 nucleotides are TGTGCCAGTACTTCCGACAGGGCCGTGTACACCGGGGAGCTGTTTTTT.

This clonotype has a handful of counts. V gene TRBV19 combines with J gene TRBJ2-1, with a possible D match to TRBD2 (6 bases). Germline V gives CDR1 LNHDA, CDR2 SQIVND (reference sequence). V was clipped by 7 bases and J by 3 bases, with 16 bases between them. This CDR3 has 15 residues. The CDR3 region is CASTPASGDYNEQFF. The CDR3, as DNA: TGTGCCAGTACCCCCGCCTCGGGAGACTACAATGAGCAGTTCTTC.

Only one count was recorded for this clonotype. The gene calls are TRBV6-2 or TRBV6-3 and TRBJ2-7; D uncertain. Trimming cost V 5 bases and J 1 base, with 18 bases left between them. This CDR3 contains 16 residues. The germline V gene encodes CDR1 MNHEY and CDR2 SVGEGT. CDR3 in amino acids: CASSTAGRIFSYEQYF. In nucleotides, the CDR3 is TGTGCCAGCAGTACCGCCGGACGGATATTTTCCTACGAGCAGTACTTC.

The sample holds a few counts of this clonotype. The chain couples TRBV15 to TRBJ1-5, with TRBD1 as a possible D gene (5 bases). The CDR3 contains 15 residues. From germline, CDR1 is LNHNV and CDR2 YYDKDF (reference sequence). Trimming cost V 5 bases and J 5 bases, with 16 bases left between them. The CDR3 DNA reads as TGTGCCACCAGCGGGGGTCAACAGTTTTATCAGCCCCAGCATTTT. Its protein is CATSGGQQFYQPQHF.

The rearrangement links TRBV12-3 or TRBV12-4 to TRBJ2-4, with D perhaps TRBD2 (5 bases). V lost 3 bases and J 4 bases, leaving 13 bases between the germline ends. The CDR3 contains 15 residues. This chain's CDR3 is CASSLWETRKNIQYF. The CDR3 DNA reads as TGTGCCAGCAGTTTGTGGGAGACGAGGAAAAACATTCAGTACTTC.

The V gene is TRBV15, the J gene TRBJ1-1; a weak D match, TRBD1 (5 bases). Deletions cut 1 base from V and 5 bases from J, with 14 bases between. CDR1 is LNHNV and CDR2 is YYDKDF in the germline V gene (reference sequence). The length of the CDR3 is 15 residues. The CDR3 nucleotides read TGTGCCACCAGCAGAGCCCTACAGGAGGGGACTGAAGCTTTCTTT. Its protein is CATSRALQEGTEAFF.

About this clonotype: This may be a read error, as it is one base from a much larger clone. Since the CDR3 does not end with the conserved phenylalanine or tryptophan, this likely comes from a read error. CDR3 sequence (DNA): TGTGCCAGCTCCCATCTACGCGAGCAGTACTTA. Its translation: CASSHLREQYL. This chain connects TRBV7-2 to TRBJ2-7; D call uncertain. This CDR3 has 11 amino acids. Looked up from germline, CDR1 is SGHTA and CDR2 is FQGNSA. V was pared by 8 bases and J by 6 bases, with 11 bases between.

The chain links TRBV10-3 to TRBJ2-5, with 7 nucleotides matching TRBD2. The trim removed 6 bases at V and 0 bases at J, leaving 10 bases unmatched. This CDR3 comprises 16 residues. In germline, CDR1 is ENHRY, CDR2 SYGVKD. Here the CDR3 reads CAIRGGVLVDQETQYF. In DNA, the CDR3 is TGTGCCATCAGGGGGGGGGTTTTGGTAGACCAAGAGACCCAGTACTTC.

This clonotype was observed a few times. The chain has TRBV6-6 and TRBJ2-2; 7 nucleotides align to TRBD1. Germline CDR1 MNHNY, CDR2 SVGAGI (reference sequence). With 4 bases clipped from V and 4 bases from J, the junction kept 12 bases outside the gene matches. This CDR3 region has 17 residues. The CDR3 nucleotides read TGTGCCAGCAGTTTCTCCGGGACAGCTCGTCTCACCGGGGAGCTGTTTTTT. As protein: CASSFSGTARLTGELFF.

This clonotype was seen many times. The chain carries TRBV7-2 and TRBJ1-5; 8 bases map to TRBD1. Losses at the gene ends were 2 bases for V and 4 bases for J; bases not matched to a gene: 1. The CDR3 consists of 14 residues. Germline CDR1 reads SGHTA; CDR2 reads FQGNSA. This chain's CDR3 is CASSLRTGNQPQHF. In DNA, the CDR3 is TGTGCCAGCAGCTTACGGACAGGGAATCAGCCCCAGCATTTT. Together with reference TRBV7-2 and TRBJ1-5, the CDR3 gives the full variable domain: GAGVSQSPSNKVTEKGKDVELRCDPISGHTALYWYRQSLGQGLEFLIYFQGNSAPDKSGLPSDRFSAERTGGSVSTLTIQRTQQEDSAVYLCASSLRTGNQPQHFGDGTRLSIL.

This clonotype showed up many times. This chain joins TRBV7-2 and TRBJ1-3, with D hard to call. Germline V gene lookup returns CDR1 SGHTA and CDR2 FQGNSA. This CDR3 region has 15 residues. The V gene lost 4 bases and the J gene lost 0 bases, with 10 bases spanning the gap. The CDR3 spells CASSSRFGSGNTIYF. The CDR3 coding sequence is TGTGCCAGCAGCTCCCGATTCGGCTCTGGAAACACCATATATTTT.

This clonotype turned up a few times. The chain is built from TRBV6-1 and TRBJ2-1, with 10 bases matching TRBD2. The CDR3 consists of 15 residues. V was clipped by 4 bases and J by 6 bases; unmatched bases: 6. Germline CDR1 and CDR2: MNHNS and SASEGT. CDR3 protein: CASSVLAGVSNEQFF. The CDR3 region has the DNA TGTGCCAGCAGTGTTCTAGCGGGAGTGAGCAATGAGCAGTTCTTC.

This clonotype has just a few counts. The V and J genes are TRBV11-2 and TRBJ1-6, with 7 bases that match TRBD1. J lost 10 bases, V lost 4 bases, and 7 bases had no gene match. Germline V gene data show CDR1 as SGHAT and CDR2 as FQNNGV. The CDR3 length is 14 residues. CDR3 DNA sequence: TGTGCCAGCAGCTCCTGGACAGGAGGATCACCCCTCCACTTT. It translates to CASSSWTGGSPLHF.